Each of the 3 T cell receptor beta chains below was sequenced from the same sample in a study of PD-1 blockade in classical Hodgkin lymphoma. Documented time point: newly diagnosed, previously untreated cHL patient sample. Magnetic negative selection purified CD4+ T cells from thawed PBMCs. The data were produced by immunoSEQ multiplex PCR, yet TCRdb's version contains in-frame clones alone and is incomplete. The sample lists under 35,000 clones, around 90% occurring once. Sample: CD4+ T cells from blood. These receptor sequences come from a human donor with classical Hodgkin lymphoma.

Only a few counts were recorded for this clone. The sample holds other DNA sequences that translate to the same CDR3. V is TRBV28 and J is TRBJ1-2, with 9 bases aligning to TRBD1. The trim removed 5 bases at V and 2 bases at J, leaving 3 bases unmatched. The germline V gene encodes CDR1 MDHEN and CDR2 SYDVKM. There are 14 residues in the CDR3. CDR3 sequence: CASSPGQGNYGYTF. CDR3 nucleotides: TGTGCCAGCAGTCCTGGACAGGGGAACTATGGCTACACCTTC.

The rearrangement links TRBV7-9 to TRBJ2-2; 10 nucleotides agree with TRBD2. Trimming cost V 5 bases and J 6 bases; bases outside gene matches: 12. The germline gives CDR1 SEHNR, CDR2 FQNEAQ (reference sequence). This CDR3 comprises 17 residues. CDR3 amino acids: CASSRRTSGSAAGELFF. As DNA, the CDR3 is TGTGCCAGCAGCCGTAGGACTAGCGGAAGCGCGGCCGGGGAGCTGTTTTTT.

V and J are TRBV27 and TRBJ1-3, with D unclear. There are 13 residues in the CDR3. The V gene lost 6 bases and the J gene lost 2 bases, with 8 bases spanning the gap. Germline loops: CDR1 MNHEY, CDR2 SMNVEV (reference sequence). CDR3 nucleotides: TGTGCCAGCAGCCCATCGGCTGGAAACACCATATATTTT. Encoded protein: CASSPSAGNTIYF.